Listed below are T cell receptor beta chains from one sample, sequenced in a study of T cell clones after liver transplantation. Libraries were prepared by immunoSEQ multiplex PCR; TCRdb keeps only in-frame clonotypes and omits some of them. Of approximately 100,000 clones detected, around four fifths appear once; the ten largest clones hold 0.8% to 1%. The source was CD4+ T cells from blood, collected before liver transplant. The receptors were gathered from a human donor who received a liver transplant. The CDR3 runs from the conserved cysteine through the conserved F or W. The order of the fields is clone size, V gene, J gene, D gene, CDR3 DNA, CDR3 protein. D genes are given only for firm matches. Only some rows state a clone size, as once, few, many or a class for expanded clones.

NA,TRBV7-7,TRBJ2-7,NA,TGTGCCAGCAGCTTTACCCCCCTCGGCGAGCAGTACTTC,CASSFTPLGEQYF
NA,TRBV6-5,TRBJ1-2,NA,TGTGCCAGCAGTTACTCGAATGTGGCAGCGCGGGGCTACACCTTC,CASSYSNVAARGYTF
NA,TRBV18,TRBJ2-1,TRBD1,TGTGCCAGCTCCGTTGACAGGGGAGCTTACAATGAGCAGTTCTTC,CASSVDRGAYNEQFF
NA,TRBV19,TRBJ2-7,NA,TGTGCCAGTAGTATCCGGACAGACTACGAGCAGTACTTC,CASSIRTDYEQYF
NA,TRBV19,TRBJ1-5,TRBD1,TGTGCCAGTAAAGGGACAGGGTATAGTCAGCCCCAGCATTTT,CASKGTGYSQPQHF
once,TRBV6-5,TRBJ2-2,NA,TGTGCCAGCAGTTACGCGGACACGACGACCGGGGAGCTGTTTTTT,CASSYADTTTGELFF
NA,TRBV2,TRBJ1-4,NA,TGTGCCAGCAGTGAAGACGGGGGGCTTGTAGGTGAAAAACTGTTTTTT,CASSEDGGLVGEKLFF
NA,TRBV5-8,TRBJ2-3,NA,TGTGCCAGCAGCTTGGCGGAGGGTACAGATACGCAGTATTTT,CASSLAEGTDTQYF
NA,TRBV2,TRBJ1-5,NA,TGTGCCAGCAGGGGAGGGAGGGGCAATCAGCCCCAGCATTTT,CASRGGRGNQPQHF
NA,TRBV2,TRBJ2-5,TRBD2,TGTGCCAGCAAGCGGGGGCGCGGGGAGACCCAGTACTTC,CASKRGRGETQYF
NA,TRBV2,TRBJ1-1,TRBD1,TGTGCCAGCAGTGCCAGGGGGCCTAGTGGCACTGAAGCTTTCTTT,CASSARGPSGTEAFF
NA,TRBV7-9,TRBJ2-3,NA,TGTGCCAGCAGCTTAGGGGTGACAAACATCATCACAGATACGCAGTATTTT,CASSLGVTNIITDTQYF
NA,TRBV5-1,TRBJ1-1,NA,TGCGCCAGCAGCCCAAGGACAACGAACACTGAAGCTTTCTTT,CASSPRTTNTEAFF
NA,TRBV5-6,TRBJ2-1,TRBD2,TGTGCCAGCCGTCGGGGACTAGCGGACTCCTACAATGAGCAGTTCTTC,CASRRGLADSYNEQFF
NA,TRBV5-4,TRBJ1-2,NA,TGTGCCAGCAGCTTGGAAGGGTCTGGCTACACCTTC,CASSLEGSGYTF
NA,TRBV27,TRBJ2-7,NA,TGTGCCAGCTCACCTCGCGGGGCGTCGGACTACGAGCAGTACTTC,CASSPRGASDYEQYF
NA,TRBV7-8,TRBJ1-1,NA,TGTGCCAGCAGCTTAGGACGGGGAAGAAAGGGCACTGAAGCTTTCTTT,CASSLGRGRKGTEAFF
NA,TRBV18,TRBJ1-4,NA,TGTGCCAGCTCACCACGAGGGGGTGGAGCTAATGAAAAACTGTTTTTT,CASSPRGGGANEKLFF
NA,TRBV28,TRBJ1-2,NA,TGTGCCAGCAGCCCCTCGGCGGGCTATGGCTACACCTTC,CASSPSAGYGYTF
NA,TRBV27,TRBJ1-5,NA,TGTGCCAGCAGTTCGGACGGGCCGTATAGCAATCAGCCCCAGCATTTT,CASSSDGPYSNQPQHF
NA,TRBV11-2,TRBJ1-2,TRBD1,TGTGCCAGCAGCCCACAGGGGAATGGCTACACCTTC,CASSPQGNGYTF
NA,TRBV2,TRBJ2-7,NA,TGTGCCAGCATGAGGACTTCTTACGAGCAGTACTTC,CASMRTSYEQYF
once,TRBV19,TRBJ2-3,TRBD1,TGTGCCAGTCGGGACAGGGGTAGCACAGATACGCAGTATTTT,CASRDRGSTDTQYF
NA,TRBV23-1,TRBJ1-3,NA,TGCGCCAGCATTTGGAGTCAACAGGGCAGTAATAATGGAAACACCATATATTTT,CASIWSQQGSNNGNTIYF
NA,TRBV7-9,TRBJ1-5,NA,TGTGCCAGCAGCTTAGACGGCAGCTCGCGGCAGCCCCAGCATTTT,CASSLDGSSRQPQHF
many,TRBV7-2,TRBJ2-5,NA,TGTGCCAGCAGCATTACCCCCCAAGAGACCCAGTACTTC,CASSITPQETQYF
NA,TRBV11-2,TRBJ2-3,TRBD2,TGTGCCAGCAGCTTAACTAGCGGGGGATCTAGCACAGATACGCAGTATTTT,CASSLTSGGSSTDTQYF
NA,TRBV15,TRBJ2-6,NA,TGTGCCACCAGCAGCGGTCAGGAACTCTCTGGGGCCAACGTCCTGACTTTC,CATSSGQELSGANVLTF
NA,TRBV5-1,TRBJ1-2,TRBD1,TGCGCCAGCAGCAAACAGGGGATGGATGGCTACACCTTC,CASSKQGMDGYTF
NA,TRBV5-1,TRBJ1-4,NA,TGCGCCAGCAGACCGGGCGGGAATGAAAAACTGTTTTTT,CASRPGGNEKLFF
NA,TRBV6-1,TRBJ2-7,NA,TGTGCCAGCAGTCAAATACAGGGTCCCGAGCAGTACTTC,CASSQIQGPEQYF
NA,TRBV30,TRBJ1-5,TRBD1,TGTGCCTGGAGTGTACTGGGACAGCTAAATCAGCCCCAGCATTTT,CAWSVLGQLNQPQHF
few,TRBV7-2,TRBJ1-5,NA,TGTGCCAGCAGCTTAGTAGGAGGGGGAACTAGCAATCAGCCCCAGCATTTT,CASSLVGGGTSNQPQHF
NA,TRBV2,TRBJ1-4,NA,TGTGCCAGCACTAATTGGGGCAGAGGCAATGAAAAACTGTTTTTT,CASTNWGRGNEKLFF
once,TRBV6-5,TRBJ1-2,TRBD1,TGTGCCAGCAGTTACCGGGACAGTAACTATGGCTACACCTTC,CASSYRDSNYGYTF
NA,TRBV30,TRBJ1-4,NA,TGTGCCTGGAGTACGGGGGGGAATGAAAAACTGTTTTTT,CAWSTGGNEKLFF
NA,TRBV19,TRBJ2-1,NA,TGTGCCAGTAGTATGCCCGGGCTAGTTGGCAATGAGCAGTTCTTC,CASSMPGLVGNEQFF
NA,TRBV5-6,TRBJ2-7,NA,TGTGCCAGCAGCTCGGGAGTGTTGGGCGAGCAGTACTTC,CASSSGVLGEQYF
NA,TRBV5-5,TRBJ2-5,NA,TGTGCCAGCAGCTTGAAAGGGGTTCAAGAGACCCAGTACTTC,CASSLKGVQETQYF
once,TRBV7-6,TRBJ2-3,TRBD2,TGTGCCAGCAGCTTTGGCCTAGCGGGAGGGAGCACAGATACGCAGTATTTT,CASSFGLAGGSTDTQYF
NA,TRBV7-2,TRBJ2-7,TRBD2,TGTGCCAGCAGCCTTGGGAGGGGCGGCAGCGAGCAGTACTTC,CASSLGRGGSEQYF
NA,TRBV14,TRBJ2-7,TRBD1,TGTGCCAGCAGCCAAGGACAGGGGAGGAGGAACGAGCAGTACTTC,CASSQGQGRRNEQYF
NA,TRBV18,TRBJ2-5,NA,TGTGCCAGCTCACCCGGAATTGCAGAGACCCAGTACTTC,CASSPGIAETQYF
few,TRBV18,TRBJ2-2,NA,TGTGCCAGCTCACCACAACCTCCTCCCACCGGGGAGCTGTTTTTT,CASSPQPPPTGELFF
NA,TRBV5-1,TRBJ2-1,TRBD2,TGCGCCAGCAGCGCTAGCGGGAGTTTCAACAATGAGCAGTTCTTC,CASSASGSFNNEQFF
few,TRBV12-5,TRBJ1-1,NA,TGTGCTAGTGGTTTAGGCCCTGGCCGGGGGGATGCTTTCTTT,CASGLGPGRGDAFF
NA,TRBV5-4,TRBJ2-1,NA,TGTGCCAGCAGCTCAGGGGTTTTCGATGAGCAGTTCTTC,CASSSGVFDEQFF
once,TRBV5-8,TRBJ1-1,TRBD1,TGTGCCAGCAGCTTGGACAGGGGGCGTAAGTCAGCTTTCTTT,CASSLDRGRKSAFF
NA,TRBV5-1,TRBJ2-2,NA,TGCGCCAGCAGCTCTCGACATACCAACACCGGGGAGCTGTTTTTT,CASSSRHTNTGELFF
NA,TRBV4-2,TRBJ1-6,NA,TGTGCCAGCAGCCAAGATAGGGGGAATTCACCCCTCCACTTT,CASSQDRGNSPLHF